A single sample gave rise to the 12 T cell receptor beta chains below, sequenced in a study of blood T cells in healthy people across ages. Alongside a J-beta primer mix, a sample-barcoded 5' primer served in a second PCR lasting roughly 7 to 11 cycles. Using its own MiXCR run on the 5' RACE reads, TCRdb lists one record per CDR3 protein. The sample yields more than 900,000 distinct CDR3 sequences, approximately 25% seen once. These data are also associated with another study on T cells of mothers and their children.

The sequenced sample was blood. These receptors were obtained from a girl aged 2-9 years in good health.

A few counts support this clonotype. CDR3 protein: CASSSTSGIVYNEQFF. The CDR3 DNA is TGTGCCAGCAGCTCGACTAGCGGGATAGTTTACAATGAGCAGTTCTTC. The rearrangement joins TRBV7-9 to TRBJ2-1; 11 bases are shared with TRBD2. Trimming took 4 bases from V and 4 from J; bases not matched to a gene: 6. The CDR3 consists of 16 residues. Germline V gene sequence: CDR1 SEHNR, CDR2 FQNEAQ (reference sequence).

The chain couples TRBV3-1 to TRBJ2-5; TRBD2 matches at 12 bases. The assigned J gene may be wrong: the sequence end matches TRBJ2-1 better. The CDR3 runs 17 residues. CDR1 is LGHDT, CDR2 YNNKEL, per germline (reference sequence). The CDR3 region is CASSPSILAGGFNEQFF. In DNA, the CDR3 is TGTGCCAGCAGCCCCAGCATTCTAGCGGGAGGGTTCAATGAGCAGTTCTTC.

This clonotype has just a few counts. The chain has TRBV20-1 and TRBJ1-5; no definite D call. The V gene's germline CDR1 is DFQATT and CDR2 SNEGSKA (reference sequence). V lost 6 bases to trimming and J lost 3 bases, with 15 bases between them. The CDR3 loop spans 14 amino acids. The CDR3 DNA sequence: TGCAGTGCCCGAAACTCCAGAGACAATCAGCCCCAGCATTTT. Protein sequence: CSARNSRDNQPQHF.

The chain has TRBV27 and TRBJ2-5; a possible D gene is TRBD1 (6 bases). Trimming pared 8 bases from V and 0 bases from J, leaving 13 bases between. Germline CDR1 MNHEY, CDR2 SMNVEV (reference sequence). The CDR3 consists of 14 residues. CDR3 residues: CASGGLEYQETQYF. CDR3 nucleotide sequence: TGTGCCAGCGGGGGCCTCGAGTACCAAGAGACCCAGTACTTC.

The chain joins TRBV29-1 to TRBJ1-2; 12 nucleotides agree with TRBD1. The length of the CDR3 is 14 residues. The V gene end was trimmed by 2 bases and the J gene end by 8 bases; junction bases not matched to a gene: 6. CDR1 and CDR2 (germline): SQVTM, ANQGSEA. The CDR3 DNA sequence: TGCAGCGTTGAACCGGGACAGGGGGCTGACGGCTACACCTTC. Protein product: CSVEPGQGADGYTF.

V usage is TRBV28 and J usage is TRBJ2-5; D is unresolved. This CDR3 spans 13 amino acids. The germline V gene encodes CDR1 MDHEN and CDR2 SYDVKM. V was cut by 6 bases and J by 2 bases, with 10 bases left in between. In DNA, the CDR3 is TGTGCCAGCAGGGTGGGCGCTCAAGAGACCCAGTACTTC. It yields the protein CASRVGAQETQYF.

The gene calls are TRBV7-6 and TRBJ2-5; 7 bases fit TRBD2. CDR1 and CDR2 (germline): SGHVS, FNYEAQ. CDR3 length equals 16 residues. V shed 1 base, J shed 4 bases, and the junction held 9 bases outside the gene matches. CDR3 sequence: CASSLETSRVGETQYF. The CDR3 bases are TGTGCCAGCAGCTTAGAGACTAGCAGGGTTGGAGAGACCCAGTACTTC. Together with reference TRBV7-6 and TRBJ2-5, the CDR3 gives the full variable domain: GAGVSQSPRYKVTKRGQDVALRCDPISGHVSLYWYRQALGQGPEFLTYFNYEAQQDKSGLPNDRFSAERPEGSISTLTIQRTEQRDSAMYRCASSLETSRVGETQYFGPGTRLLVL.

This clonotype appeared a few times. The CDR3 protein is CASSPSGHEQFF. DNA of the CDR3: TGTGCCAGCAGTCCTTCAGGGCATGAGCAGTTCTTC. This chain joins TRBV28 and TRBJ2-1; D perhaps matches TRBD1 (5 bases). CDR1 is MDHEN, CDR2 SYDVKM, per germline. This CDR3 spans 12 amino acids. V was pared by 5 bases and J by 8 bases, with 10 bases between.

The chain employs TRBV18 and TRBJ2-4; D is unclear. V was cut by 2 bases and J by 0 bases, with 17 bases left in between. The CDR3 loop spans 18 amino acids. Germline CDR1 is KGHSH and CDR2 is LQKENI. DNA of the CDR3: TGTGCCAGCTCACCAGTAAGGCGACACCGCCTAGCCAAAAACATTCAGTACTTC. Its translation: CASSPVRRHRLAKNIQYF.

As to this clonotype: A read error may account for a junction end that differs from germline. The chain employs TRBV20-1 and TRBJ2-1; D possibly corresponds to TRBD1 (5 bases). The germline CDR1 and CDR2 sequences are DFQATT and SNEGSKA (reference sequence). This CDR3 spans 13 amino acids. CDR3 amino acids: CSARDSNYNEQFF. The CDR3 DNA is TGCAGTGCTCGAGACAGTAATTACAATGAGCAGTTCTTC.

This clonotype was seen more than once but under ten times. V is TRBV20-1 and J is TRBJ2-3, with 11 positions matching TRBD2. Germline lookup yields CDR1 DFQATT and CDR2 SNEGSKA (reference sequence). V was pared by 2 bases and J by 6 bases, with 1 base of the junction left unmatched. The CDR3 is 13 residues long. CDR3 DNA sequence: TGCAGTGCTAGACTAGCGGGGGGCGATACGCAGTATTTT. Translated: CSARLAGGDTQYF.

The chain employs TRBV9 and TRBJ2-5; D is perhaps TRBD1 or TRBD2 (6 bases each). Germline lookup yields CDR1 SGDLS and CDR2 YYNGEE. The CDR3 consists of 15 residues. V was clipped by 6 bases and J by 2 bases, with 17 bases between them. CDR3 amino acids: CASTLGGSGQETQYF. Here the CDR3 DNA reads TGTGCCAGCACCCTAGGGGGGTCAGGGCAAGAGACCCAGTACTTC.